The 18 T cell receptor beta chains reported below all come from one sample, sequenced in a study of cytomegalovirus exposure and HLA in healthy donors. Some clones are missing from TCRdb's copy, which holds only in-frame ones; the method was immunoSEQ multiplex PCR. The profile shows 95,000 to 120,000 clones, approximately 94% of them singletons. Sequenced input: PBMCs. Every receptor here comes from a woman aged 18-35 years in good health and CMV-seronegative.

This sequence joins TRBV5-1 and TRBJ1-2, with 8 bases lining up with TRBD1. V lost 0 bases and J lost 0; bases outside the gene matches: 13. CDR3 length: 19 amino acids. The germline V gene has CDR1 SGHRS and CDR2 YFSETQ. DNA of the CDR3: TGCGCCAGCAGCTTGGCCAGAGCGGCAGGGGGCTCAGCTAACTATGGCTACACCTTC. Its translation is CASSLARAAGGSANYGYTF.

The V and J genes are TRBV19 and TRBJ1-2; 8 nucleotides align to TRBD1. CDR1 and CDR2 from the germline V gene are LNHDA and SQIVND (reference sequence). The V gene end was trimmed by 2 bases and the J gene end by 3 bases; junction bases not matched to a gene: 5. CDR3 length: 15 residues. CDR3 region: CASSIQGAQHYGYTF. CDR3 bases: TGTGCCAGTAGTATACAGGGGGCTCAGCACTATGGCTACACCTTC.

The CDR3 sequence is CASSPQGTGNSGNTIYF. The CDR3, as DNA: TGCGCCAGCAGCCCGCAGGGGACAGGGAACTCTGGAAACACCATATATTTT. This chain links TRBV4-3 with TRBJ1-3, with 9 bases matching TRBD1. The ends lost 4 bases at V and 0 bases at J; junction bases unmatched: 7. Germline V CDR1 and CDR2: LGHNA, YSLEER. CDR3 length equals 17 residues.

This chain links TRBV7-2 with TRBJ2-3, with D perhaps TRBD2 (5 bases). CDR3 size: 15 residues. Germline CDR1 reads SGHTA; CDR2 reads FQGNSA. Trimming cost V 6 bases and J 3 bases, with 16 bases left between them. The CDR3 is CASSRTGISTDTQYF. CDR3 sequence (DNA): TGTGCCAGCAGTCGCACCGGGATCAGTACAGATACGCAGTATTTT. Filled out from reference TRBV7-2 and TRBJ2-3, the complete variable domain reads GAGVSQSPSNKVTEKGKDVELRCDPISGHTALYWYRQSLGQGLEFLIYFQGNSAPDKSGLPSDRFSAERTGGSVSTLTIQRTQQEDSAVYLCASSRTGISTDTQYFGPGTRLTVL.

The chain is built from TRBV6-6 and TRBJ1-4, with D possibly matching TRBD1 (6 bases). Trimming shortened V by 0 bases and J by 1 base, and 9 bases separated the two germline ends. The CDR3 is 16 residues long. From germline, CDR1 is MNHNY and CDR2 SVGAGI (reference sequence). The DNA for the CDR3 is TGTGCCAGCAGTTACTCGTTAGGGGGAACTAATGAAAAACTGTTTTTT. Translated: CASSYSLGGTNEKLFF.

The count of this clone is one. The CDR3 nucleotides are TGTGCCAGCAGCCCGACTAGCGGGGGTGACAATGAGCAGTTCTTC. Translating gives CASSPTSGGDNEQFF. J is TRBJ2-1 and V is TRBV7-6; 12 bases are shared with TRBD2. The V gene end was trimmed by 5 bases and the J gene end by 5 bases; junction bases not matched to a gene: 4. In germline, CDR1 is SGHVS, CDR2 FNYEAQ. The CDR3 runs to 15 residues.

Notes on this clone: At the DNA level, this CDR3 is encoded by other sequences in the same sample as well. The rearrangement uses TRBV5-1 and TRBJ1-3; TRBD1 agrees at 8 bases. CDR1 is SGHRS, CDR2 YFSETQ, per germline. The V gene end was trimmed by 4 bases and the J gene end by 4 bases; junction bases not matched to a gene: 4. The CDR3 spans 14 residues. In DNA form, the CDR3 reads TGCGCCAGCAGCCCCGGGACAGGAGGAAACACCATATATTTT. It codes for CASSPGTGGNTIYF.

This clone was detected only a few times. This chain uses TRBV6-5 with TRBJ2-1; TRBD2 aligns across 9 bases. J lost 9 bases, V lost 2 bases, and 11 bases had no gene match. In germline, CDR1 is MNHEY, CDR2 SVGAGI. The CDR3 contains 16 residues. The DNA for the CDR3 is TGTGCCAGCAGTTACCTCGCCGGGACTAGCTCGGCTGAGCAGTTCTTC. This gives the protein CASSYLAGTSSAEQFF.

The CDR3 loop is CASRVNRGQNTEAFF. As DNA, the CDR3 is TGCGCCAGCAGAGTAAACAGGGGCCAAAACACTGAAGCTTTCTTT. The rearrangement joins TRBV5-1 to TRBJ1-1; TRBD1 matches 7 bases. V gave up 5 bases and J gave up 2 bases; unmatched junction bases: 9. CDR1 and CDR2 from the germline V gene are SGHRS and YFSETQ. The CDR3 contains 15 residues.

V is TRBV4-1 and J is TRBJ1-2; 7 nucleotides line up with TRBD1. The CDR3 is 16 residues long. Looked up from germline, CDR1 is MGHRA and CDR2 is YSYEKL. V trimming: 3 bases; J trimming: 6 bases; junction bases outside the gene matches: 13. CDR3 amino acids: CASSHNRRGSKHGYTF. CDR3 DNA sequence: TGCGCCAGCAGCCACAATCGCAGGGGGTCAAAACATGGCTACACCTTC.

V gene TRBV6-6 combines with J gene TRBJ1-1, with D unresolved. The germline V gene has CDR1 MNHNY and CDR2 SVGAGI (reference sequence). The CDR3 runs to 13 residues. Trimming cost V 5 bases and J 1 base, with 8 bases left between them. The CDR3 loop reads CASSPFRNTEAFF. The DNA for the CDR3 is TGTGCCAGCAGTCCCTTTAGGAACACTGAAGCTTTCTTT.

This chain connects TRBV19 to TRBJ2-1; D is uncertain. Germline V gene sequence: CDR1 LNHDA, CDR2 SQIVND (reference sequence). This CDR3 region has 15 residues. V was pared by 6 bases and J by 0 bases, with 12 bases between. CDR3 region: CASSTLLSSYNEQFF. CDR3 nucleotides: TGTGCCAGTAGCACCCTCCTAAGCTCCTACAATGAGCAGTTCTTC.

This clone was seen only once. CDR3 bases: TGTGCCAGCAGCGTAGACGCTACGTCCGGCACAGATACGCAGTATTTT. Translation gives CASSVDATSGTDTQYF. V gene TRBV9 combines with J gene TRBJ2-3; D is undetermined. Germline lookup yields CDR1 SGDLS and CDR2 YYNGEE. The CDR3 contains 16 residues. Trimming removed 0 bases from V and 1 base from J, with 12 bases in between.

This clone appeared a single time. The CDR3 bases are TGTGCCAGCAGCGCTATTAACGGGGGGACCCAGTACTTC. Amino acids: CASSAINGGTQYF. The gene calls are TRBV7-2 and TRBJ2-5, with TRBD2 as a possible D gene (6 bases). The germline V gene has CDR1 SGHTA and CDR2 FQGNSA. V lost 5 bases and J lost 7, with 14 bases in between. The CDR3 has 13 amino acids.

V and J are TRBV7-9 and TRBJ1-5; D gene ambiguous. Trimming pared 1 base from V and 4 bases from J, leaving 5 bases between. Per the germline V gene, CDR1 is SEHNR and CDR2 is FQNEAQ (reference sequence). CDR3 length: 13 residues. Written as DNA, the CDR3 is TGTGCCAGCAGCTTAGACACAAATCAGCCCCAGCATTTT. Its protein product is CASSLDTNQPQHF.

V usage is TRBV13 and J usage is TRBJ2-3, with 13 bases aligning to TRBD2. Unmatched junction bases numbered 5, after V lost 5 bases and J lost 3 bases. Germline V gene lookup returns CDR1 PRHDT and CDR2 FYEKMQ (reference sequence). This CDR3 region has 16 residues. This CDR3 is CASSPQGLAGTDTQYF. In nucleotides, the CDR3 is TGTGCCAGCAGCCCTCAGGGACTAGCGGGGACAGATACGCAGTATTTT.

This rearrangement joins TRBV5-1 to TRBJ2-5; possibly TRBD2 for D (6 bases). There are 14 residues in the CDR3. V was clipped by 0 bases and J by 4 bases, with 10 bases between them. In germline, CDR1 is SGHRS, CDR2 YFSETQ. CDR3 amino acids: CASSLVTRGETQYF. The CDR3 DNA is TGCGCCAGCAGCTTGGTAACGCGGGGAGAGACCCAGTACTTC.

V is TRBV9 and J is TRBJ2-1; 8 positions match TRBD1. Per germline, CDR1 SGDLS and CDR2 YYNGEE. This CDR3 has 15 residues. J was trimmed by 8 bases and V by 6 bases; bases with no gene match: 13. CDR3 sequence: CASTLRGRDEDEQFF. For the CDR3, the DNA is TGTGCCAGCACCCTCAGGGGGCGCGACGAGGATGAGCAGTTCTTC.